This TCR beta chain came from a study of shared clonotypes between healthy human individuals. Looking at the study overall: The composition of the donors was a couple of women and a few men aged 18 to 49. Every donor yielded three CD4 naive, three CD4 memory, two CD8 naive and one CD8 memory plate.

Germline lookup yields CDR1 SEHNR and CDR2 FQNEAQ (reference sequence). Trimming cost V 8 bases and J 3 bases, with 5 bases left between them. This CDR3 comprises 10 residues. In the case of this clone: This specimen includes other DNA sequences encoding the same CDR3.

TCRdb's copy holds only in-frame clones and misses some; the assay was immunoSEQ multiplex PCR. The profile shows 2 million to 3 million clones, 80% to 95% of them singletons. The sequenced material came from naive CD4+ T cells from PBMCs. The subset: CD45RA+ positively selected. The chain has TRBV7-9 and TRBJ2-7; D not resolved. The TCR was taken from a man between 18 and 35 years old in good health. Some clones in this sample may be carry-over from other donors' samples. DNA for the CDR3: TGTGCCAGCTCAGGCTACGAGCAGTACTTC. Its protein product is CASSGYEQYF.